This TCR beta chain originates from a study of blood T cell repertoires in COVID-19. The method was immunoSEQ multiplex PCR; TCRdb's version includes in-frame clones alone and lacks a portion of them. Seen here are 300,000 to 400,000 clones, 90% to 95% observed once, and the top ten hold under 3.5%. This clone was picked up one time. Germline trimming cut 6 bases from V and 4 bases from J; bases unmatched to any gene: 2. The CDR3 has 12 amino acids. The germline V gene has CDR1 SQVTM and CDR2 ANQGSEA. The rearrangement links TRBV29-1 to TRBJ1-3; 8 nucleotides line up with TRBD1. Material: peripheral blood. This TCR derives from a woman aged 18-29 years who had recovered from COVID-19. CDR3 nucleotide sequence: TGCAGCGTGTGGGACAGGGGAAACACCATATATTTT. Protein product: CSVWDRGNTIYF.